This T cell receptor beta chain was identified in a study of technical replicates of blood from a handful of donors. Data came from immunoSEQ multiplex PCR; TCRdb stores just in-frame clones and leaves some out. The sample has 100,000 or so clones, approximately 96% seen once. The receptor was isolated from a human donor in good health. The sequenced sample was T cells isolated from PBMCs.

The CDR3 DNA reads as TGTGCCAGCAGTCCGATCTTCGCAGGGGACACTGAAGCTTTCTTT. Its protein is CASSPIFAGDTEAFF. The chain is built from TRBV28 and TRBJ1-1, with D perhaps TRBD1 (6 bases). The CDR3 extends over 15 amino acids. Germline V lookup: CDR1 MDHEN, CDR2 SYDVKM. The ends were cut back, 5 bases at V and 3 bases at J, with 16 bases in the middle.